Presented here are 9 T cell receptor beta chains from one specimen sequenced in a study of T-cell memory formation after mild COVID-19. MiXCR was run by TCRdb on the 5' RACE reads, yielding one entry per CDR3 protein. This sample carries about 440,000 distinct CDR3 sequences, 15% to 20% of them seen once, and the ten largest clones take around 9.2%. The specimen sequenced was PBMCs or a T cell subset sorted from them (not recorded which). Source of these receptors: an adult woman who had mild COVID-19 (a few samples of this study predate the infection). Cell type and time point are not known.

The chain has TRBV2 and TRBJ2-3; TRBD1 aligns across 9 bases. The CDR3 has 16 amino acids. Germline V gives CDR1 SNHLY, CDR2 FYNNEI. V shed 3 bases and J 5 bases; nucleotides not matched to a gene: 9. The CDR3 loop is CASSDPGTGYGDTQYF. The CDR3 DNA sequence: TGTGCCAGCAGTGATCCCGGGACAGGGTATGGAGATACGCAGTATTTT.

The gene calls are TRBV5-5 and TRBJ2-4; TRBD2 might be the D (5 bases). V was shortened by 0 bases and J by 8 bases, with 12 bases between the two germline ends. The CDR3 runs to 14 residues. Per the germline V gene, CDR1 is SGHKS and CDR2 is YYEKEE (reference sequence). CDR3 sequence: CASSLGSFGDIQYF. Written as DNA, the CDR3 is TGTGCCAGCAGCTTGGGTTCCTTCGGGGACATTCAGTACTTC.

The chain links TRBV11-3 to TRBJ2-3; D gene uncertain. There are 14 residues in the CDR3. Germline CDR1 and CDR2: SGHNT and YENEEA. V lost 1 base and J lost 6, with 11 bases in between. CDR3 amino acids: CASSLAGKPDTQYF. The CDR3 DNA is TGTGCCAGCAGCTTAGCCGGAAAACCTGATACGCAGTATTTT. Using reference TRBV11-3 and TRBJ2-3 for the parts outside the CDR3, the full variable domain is EAGVVQSPRYKIIEKKQPVAFWCNPISGHNTLYWYLQNLGQGPELLIRYENEEAVDDSQLPKDRFSAERLKGVDSTLKIQPAELGDSAVYLCASSLAGKPDTQYFGPGTRLTVL.

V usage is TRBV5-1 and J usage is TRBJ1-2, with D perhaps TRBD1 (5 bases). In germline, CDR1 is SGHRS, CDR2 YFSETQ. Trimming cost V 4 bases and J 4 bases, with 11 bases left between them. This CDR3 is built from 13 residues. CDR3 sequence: CASSPRDSYGYTF. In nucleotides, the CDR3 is TGCGCCAGCAGCCCCCGAGACAGCTATGGCTACACCTTC.

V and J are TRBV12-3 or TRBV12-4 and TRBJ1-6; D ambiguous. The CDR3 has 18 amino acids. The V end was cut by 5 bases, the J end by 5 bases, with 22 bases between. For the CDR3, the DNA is TGTGCCAGCAGTGCTACCAGGAAGGGCAATTTGGATAATTCACCCCTCCACTTT. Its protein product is CASSATRKGNLDNSPLHF.

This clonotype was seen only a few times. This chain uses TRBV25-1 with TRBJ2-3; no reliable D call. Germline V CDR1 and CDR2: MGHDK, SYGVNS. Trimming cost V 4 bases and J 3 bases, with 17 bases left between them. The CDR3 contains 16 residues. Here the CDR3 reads CASSGWQEFFTDTQYF. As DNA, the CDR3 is TGTGCCAGCAGTGGGTGGCAGGAGTTTTTTACAGATACGCAGTATTTT.

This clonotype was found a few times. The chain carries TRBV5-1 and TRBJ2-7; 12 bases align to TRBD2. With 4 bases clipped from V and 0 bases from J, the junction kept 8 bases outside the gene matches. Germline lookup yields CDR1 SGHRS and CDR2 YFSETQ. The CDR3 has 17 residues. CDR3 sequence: CASSERLAGDPSYEQYF. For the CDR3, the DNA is TGCGCCAGCAGCGAAAGACTAGCGGGAGACCCCTCCTACGAGCAGTACTTC.

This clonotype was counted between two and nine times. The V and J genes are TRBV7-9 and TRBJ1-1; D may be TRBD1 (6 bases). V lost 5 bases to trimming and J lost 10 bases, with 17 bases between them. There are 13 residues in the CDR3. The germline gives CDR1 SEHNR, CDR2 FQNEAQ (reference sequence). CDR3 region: CASSTDSMGSAFF. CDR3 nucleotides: TGTGCCAGCAGCACGGACAGCATGGGGTCAGCTTTCTTT.

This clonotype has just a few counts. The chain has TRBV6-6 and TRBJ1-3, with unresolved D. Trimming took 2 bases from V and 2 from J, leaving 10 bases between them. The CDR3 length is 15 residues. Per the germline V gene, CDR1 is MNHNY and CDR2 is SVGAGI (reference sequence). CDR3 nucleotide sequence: TGTGCCAGCAGTTACCCGGGAGGGACTGGAAACACCATATATTTT. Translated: CASSYPGGTGNTIYF.